Included here is one T cell receptor beta chain sequence, with context. The sample belongs to a study of TIL therapy for anti-PD-1-resistant metastatic lung cancer. The CDR3 is 12 amino acids. The V segment lost 9 bases and the J segment 4 bases; nucleotides outside the gene matches: 6. Germline V lookup: CDR1 SNHLY, CDR2 FYNNEI. Time point given: pre-treatment sample, taken before nivolumab and TIL therapy. This was the immunoSEQ v3 assay. TCRdb's table, derived via immunoSEQ multiplex PCR, lists solely in-frame clones and lacks some. The data show roughly 60,000 clones, with around four fifths seen just once and 1.8% held by the top ten.

The TCR was taken from a person aged 25 to 79 with non-small cell lung cancer. J is TRBJ2-7 and V is TRBV2; 7 positions match TRBD1. Sequences were derived from blood, sampled at baseline. The CDR3 sequence is CASEGAKYEQYF. In DNA, the CDR3 is TGTGCCAGTGAGGGGGCCAAATACGAGCAGTACTTC.